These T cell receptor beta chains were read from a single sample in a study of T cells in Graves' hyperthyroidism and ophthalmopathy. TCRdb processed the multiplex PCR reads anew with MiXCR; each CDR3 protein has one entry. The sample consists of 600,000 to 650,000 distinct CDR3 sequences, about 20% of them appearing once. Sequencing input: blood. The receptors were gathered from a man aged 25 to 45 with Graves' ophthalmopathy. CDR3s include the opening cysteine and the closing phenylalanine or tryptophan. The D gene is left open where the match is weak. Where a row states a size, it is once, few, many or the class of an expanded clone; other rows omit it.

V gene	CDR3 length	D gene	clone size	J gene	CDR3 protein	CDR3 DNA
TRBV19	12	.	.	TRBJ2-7	CASSMGNYEQYF	TGTGCCAGTAGTATGGGGAACTACGAGCAGTACTTC
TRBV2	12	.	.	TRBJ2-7	CASSAQKYEQYF	TGTGCCAGCAGTGCCCAGAAGTACGAGCAGTACTTC
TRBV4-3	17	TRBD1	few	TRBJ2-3	CASSQALTGGDTDTQYF	TGCGCCAGCAGCCAAGCTCTGACAGGGGGAGACACAGATACGCAGTATTTT
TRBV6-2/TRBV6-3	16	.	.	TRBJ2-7	CASLAFGLTGAYGQYF	TGTGCCAGCCTGGCTTTTGGACTCACCGGGGCCTACGGGCAGTACTTC
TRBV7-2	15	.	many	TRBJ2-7	CASSLKAGVFDEQYF	TGTGCCAGCAGCTTAAAGGCAGGGGTTTTCGACGAGCAGTACTTC
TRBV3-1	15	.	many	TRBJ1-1	CASSPWDGLNTEAFF	TGTGCCAGCAGCCCCTGGGACGGCTTGAACACTGAAGCTTTCTTT
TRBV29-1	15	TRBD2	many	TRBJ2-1	CSVDSTGTKYNEQFF	TGCAGCGTTGACAGTACCGGGACTAAATACAATGAGCAGTTCTTC
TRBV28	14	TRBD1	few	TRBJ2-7	CASRPNRGSYEQYF	TGTGCCAGCAGACCGAACAGGGGCTCCTACGAGCAGTACTTC
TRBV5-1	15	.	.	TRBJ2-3	CASSLGRGLTDTQYF	TGCGCCAGCAGCTTGGGGAGGGGTCTCACAGATACGCAGTATTTT
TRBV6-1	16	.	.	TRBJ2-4	CASSEARPRIYNIQYF	TGTGCCAGCAGTGAAGCGAGGCCTAGGATATACAACATTCAGTACTTC
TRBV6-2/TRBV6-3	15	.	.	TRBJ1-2	CASSGGPSVIGGYTF	TGTGCCAGCAGCGGGGGACCCTCGGTAATTGGTGGCTACACCTTC
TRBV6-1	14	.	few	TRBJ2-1	CASSRPLGYNEQFF	TGTGCCAGCTCTCGTCCCCTAGGATACAATGAGCAGTTCTTC
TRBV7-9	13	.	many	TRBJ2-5	CASSSEGGKTQYF	TGTGCCAGCAGCTCAGAGGGGGGGAAGACCCAGTACTTC
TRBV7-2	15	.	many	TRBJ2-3	CASGNQGLPTDTQYF	TGTGCCAGCGGCAATCAGGGGCTGCCCACAGATACGCAGTATTTT
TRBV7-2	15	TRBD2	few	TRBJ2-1	CASSQMVAGEAEQFF	TGTGCCAGCAGCCAAATGGTAGCGGGAGAGGCTGAGCAGTTCTTC
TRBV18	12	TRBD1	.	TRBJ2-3	CASSNDRATQYF	TGTGCCAGCTCAAATGACAGGGCAACGCAGTATTTT
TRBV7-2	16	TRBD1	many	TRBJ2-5	CASSFREGALGGSQYF	TGTGCCAGCAGCTTCCGAGAGGGGGCCTTGGGTGGGTCCCAGTACTTC
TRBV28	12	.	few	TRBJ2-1	CASSLQGREQFF	TGTGCCAGCAGTCTACAGGGCCGCGAGCAGTTCTTC
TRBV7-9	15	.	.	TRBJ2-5	CASSPQGTDQETQYF	TGTGCCAGCAGCCCACAGGGCACTGACCAAGAGACCCAGTACTTC
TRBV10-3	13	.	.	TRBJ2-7	CAISDMGLGEQYF	TGTGCCATCAGTGATATGGGCCTGGGCGAGCAGTACTTC
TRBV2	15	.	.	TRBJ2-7	CASSEDVWSTYEQYF	TGTGCCAGCAGTGAGGATGTCTGGAGCACCTACGAGCAGTACTTC
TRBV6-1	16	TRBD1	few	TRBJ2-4	CASSERGQLAKNIQYF	TGTGCCAGCAGTGAACGGGGACAGCTAGCCAAAAACATTCAGTACTTC
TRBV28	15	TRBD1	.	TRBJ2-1	CASRSTGAICNEQFF	TGTGCCAGCAGATCTACAGGGGCCATCTGCAATGAGCAGTTCTTC
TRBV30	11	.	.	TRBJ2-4	CAWGTGNIQYF	TGTGCCTGGGGAACCGGGAACATTCAGTACTTC
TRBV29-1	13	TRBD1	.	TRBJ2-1	CSGSLTGGDEQFF	TGCAGCGGGAGCTTAACAGGGGGCGATGAGCAGTTCTTC
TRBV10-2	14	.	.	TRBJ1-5	CASKREGGNQPQHF	TGCGCCAGCAAGCGGGAGGGTGGCAATCAGCCCCAGCATTTT
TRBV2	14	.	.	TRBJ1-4	CASKGGVTNEKLFF	TGTGCCAGCAAGGGCGGGGTAACTAATGAAAAACTGTTTTTT
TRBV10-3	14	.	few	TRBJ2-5	CAISSTRDKETQYF	TGTGCCATCAGTTCTACCCGGGATAAAGAGACCCAGTACTTC
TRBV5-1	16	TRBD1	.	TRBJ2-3	CASSLTGTGDTDAQYF	TGCGCCAGCAGTTTAACCGGGACAGGGGACACAGATGCGCAGTATTTT
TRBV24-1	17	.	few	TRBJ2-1	CATSDSLGGTSYNEQFF	TGTGCCACCAGTGATTCGCTTGGGGGGACCTCCTACAATGAGCAGTTCTTC
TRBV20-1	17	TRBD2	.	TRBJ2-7	CSARGRLAGGASYEQYF	TGCAGTGCTAGAGGACGACTAGCGGGAGGAGCCTCCTACGAGCAGTACTTC
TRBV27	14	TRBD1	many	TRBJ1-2	CASSRQGASYGYTF	TGTGCCAGCAGCAGACAGGGGGCAAGCTATGGCTACACCTTC
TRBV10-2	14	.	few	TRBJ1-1	CASKVGPLNTEALF	TGCGCCAGCAAGGTGGGGCCCTTGAACACTGAAGCTCTCTTT
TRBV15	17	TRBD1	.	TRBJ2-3	CATSRDSGQGALDTQYF	TGTGCCACCAGCAGAGATTCGGGACAGGGGGCCTTAGATACGCAGTATTTT
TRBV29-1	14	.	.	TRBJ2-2	CSVVLGLYTGGLFF	TGCAGCGTTGTCCTAGGGTTGTACACCGGGGGGCTGTTTTTT
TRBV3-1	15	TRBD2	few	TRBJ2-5	CASSQASGRAETQYF	TGTGCCAGCAGCCAAGCTAGCGGGAGGGCTGAGACCCAGTACTTC
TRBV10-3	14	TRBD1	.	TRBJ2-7	CAISERDRGVEQYF	TGTGCCATCAGTGAACGGGACAGGGGAGTCGAGCAGTACTTC
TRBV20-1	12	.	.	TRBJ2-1	CSIMEAHNEQFF	TGCAGTATCATGGAGGCCCACAATGAGCAGTTCTTC
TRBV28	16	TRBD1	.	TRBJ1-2	CASSPAMGQGYYGYTF	TGTGCCAGCAGTCCTGCGATGGGACAGGGGTACTATGGCTACACCTTC
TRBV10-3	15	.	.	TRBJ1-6	CAISYSHSHNSPLHF	TGTGCCATCAGTTACTCGCACAGCCATAATTCACCCCTCCACTTT
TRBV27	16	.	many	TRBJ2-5	CASSLREGVSQETQYF	TGTGCCAGCAGTTTAAGGGAGGGGGTCTCTCAGGAGACCCAGTACTTC
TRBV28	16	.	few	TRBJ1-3	CASSLVPGHSGNTIYF	TGTGCCAGCAGTTTAGTCCCGGGCCATTCGGGAAACACCATATATTTT